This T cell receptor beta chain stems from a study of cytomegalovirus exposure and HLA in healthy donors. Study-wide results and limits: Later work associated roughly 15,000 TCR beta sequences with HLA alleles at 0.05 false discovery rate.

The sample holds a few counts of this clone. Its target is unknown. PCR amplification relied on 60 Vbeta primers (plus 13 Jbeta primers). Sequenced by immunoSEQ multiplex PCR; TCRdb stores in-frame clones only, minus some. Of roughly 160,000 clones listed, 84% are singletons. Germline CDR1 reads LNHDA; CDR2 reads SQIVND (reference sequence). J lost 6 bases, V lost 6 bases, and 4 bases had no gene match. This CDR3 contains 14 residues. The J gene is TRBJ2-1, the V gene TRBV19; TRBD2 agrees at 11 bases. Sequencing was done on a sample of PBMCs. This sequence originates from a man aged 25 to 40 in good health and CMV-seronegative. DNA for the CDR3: TGTGCCAGTAGCGGGACTAGCGGAATCAATGAGCAGTTCTTC. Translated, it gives CASSGTSGINEQFF.